A single T cell receptor (beta chain) is shown here with its context. Assay used: immunoSEQ multiplex PCR; TCRdb lists only in-frame clones, some missing. This table holds 260,000 or so clones, nearly 90% found once. This record comes from a study of blood T cell repertoires in COVID-19. Trimming took off 1 base at V and 5 bases at J, with 9 bases between the two ends. Germline V gene sequence: CDR1 MNHNS, CDR2 SASEGT. The CDR3 covers 14 residues. Sequencing was performed on peripheral blood. The J gene is TRBJ1-5, the V gene TRBV6-1; D ambiguous. The TCR sequence derives from a man aged 18 to 35 with active or convalescent COVID-19. CDR3 protein: CASSEGAGDQPQHF. The CDR3 DNA reads TGTGCCAGCAGTGAAGGAGCGGGAGATCAGCCCCAGCATTTT.